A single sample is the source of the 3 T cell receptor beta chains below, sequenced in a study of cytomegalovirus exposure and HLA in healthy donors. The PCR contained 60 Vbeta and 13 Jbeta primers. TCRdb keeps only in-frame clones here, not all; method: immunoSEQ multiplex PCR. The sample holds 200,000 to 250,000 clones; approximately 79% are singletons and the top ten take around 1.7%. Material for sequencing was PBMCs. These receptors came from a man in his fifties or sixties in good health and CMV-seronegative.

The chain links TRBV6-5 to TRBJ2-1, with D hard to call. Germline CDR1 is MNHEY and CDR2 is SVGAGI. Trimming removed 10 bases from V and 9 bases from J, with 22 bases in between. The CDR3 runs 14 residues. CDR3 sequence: CATLIGPDFGEQFF. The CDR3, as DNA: TGTGCCACCCTTATAGGCCCCGACTTTGGTGAGCAGTTCTTC.

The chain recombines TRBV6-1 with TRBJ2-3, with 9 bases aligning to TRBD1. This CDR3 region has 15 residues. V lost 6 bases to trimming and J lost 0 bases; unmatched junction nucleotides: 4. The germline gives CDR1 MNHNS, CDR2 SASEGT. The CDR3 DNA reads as TGTGCCAGCAGCTGGGACAGGGAAAGCACAGATACGCAGTATTTT. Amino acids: CASSWDRESTDTQYF.

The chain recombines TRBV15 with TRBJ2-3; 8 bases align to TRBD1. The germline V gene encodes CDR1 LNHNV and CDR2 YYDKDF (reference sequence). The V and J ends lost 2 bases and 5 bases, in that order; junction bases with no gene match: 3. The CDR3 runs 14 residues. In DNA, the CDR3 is TGTGCCACCAGCAGACAGGGGGCTGGAGATACGCAGTATTTT. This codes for CATSRQGAGDTQYF. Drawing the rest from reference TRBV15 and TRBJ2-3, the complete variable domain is DAMVIQNPRYQVTQFGKPVTLSCSQTLNHNVMYWYQQKSSQAPKLLFHYYDKDFNNEADTPDNFQSRRPNTSFCFLDIRSPGLGDTAMYLCATSRQGAGDTQYFGPGTRLTVL.